These 6 T cell receptor beta chains were sequenced from one sample in a study of Ad26.COV2.S vaccination and SARS-CoV-2 variants. The assay was immunoSEQ multiplex PCR, and TCRdb's table has in-frame clones only and misses some. The sample holds over 250,000 clones, more than 75% seen once. Treatment denoted: roughly 18 received Ad26.COV2.S at low or high dose, single or two shots; 5 received placebo; per-sample allocation not given. Sampling occurred on day 63 after the first vaccine or placebo injection. The sequencing used peripheral blood, collected in a trial of Ad26.COV2.S vaccine versus placebo. All receptors come from a person aged 18-60 years who received the Ad26.COV2.S COVID-19 vaccine or a placebo.

The chain has TRBV19 and TRBJ1-5; perhaps TRBD1 as D (5 bases). The CDR3 loop spans 17 amino acids. V lost 8 bases and J lost 0, with 20 bases in between. Germline CDR1 is LNHDA and CDR2 is SQIVND (reference sequence). CDR3 in amino acids: CASLPGRSSYSNQPQHF. CDR3 coding DNA: TGTGCCAGTCTCCCGGGACGGTCATCATATAGCAATCAGCCCCAGCATTTT.

This sequence joins TRBV29-1 and TRBJ1-1; D may be TRBD1 (5 bases). Looked up from germline, CDR1 is SQVTM and CDR2 is ANQGSEA. CDR3 length: 12 amino acids. V shed 4 bases and J shed 4 bases, with 10 bases lying between them. CDR3 region: CSVVIGGTEAFF. The DNA of the CDR3 is TGCAGCGTTGTTATCGGGGGCACTGAAGCTTTCTTT.

This chain connects TRBV2 to TRBJ2-5; 11 bases are shared with TRBD1. Germline loops: CDR1 SNHLY, CDR2 FYNNEI. The CDR3 covers 15 residues. Germline trimming cut 4 bases from V and 5 bases from J; bases unmatched to any gene: 6. The CDR3 bases are TGTGCCAGCAGTGGGACAGGGGGCTTTGGGGAGACCCAGTACTTC. Its protein product is CASSGTGGFGETQYF.

The V call is TRBV7-9, the J call TRBJ2-5; D possibly corresponds to TRBD2 (6 bases). This CDR3 has 14 residues. Germline CDR1 and CDR2: SEHNR and FQNEAQ (reference sequence). V lost 3 bases to trimming and J lost 2 bases, with 10 bases between them. CDR3 in DNA: TGTGCCAGCAGCTTTGGCGGGGCTCAAGAGACCCAGTACTTC. It yields the protein CASSFGGAQETQYF.

The J gene is TRBJ2-3, the V gene TRBV5-1, with D hard to call. V lost 4 bases and J 1 base, leaving 13 bases between the germline ends. From germline, CDR1 is SGHRS and CDR2 YFSETQ. The CDR3 totals 15 residues. The CDR3 sequence: CASSPRIEGTDTQYF. Written as DNA, the CDR3 is TGCGCCAGCAGCCCCCGTATAGAAGGCACAGATACGCAGTATTTT.

The chain uses TRBV9 and TRBJ2-1; 12 bases align to TRBD2. This CDR3 has 17 residues. CDR1 and CDR2 (germline): SGDLS, YYNGEE. V lost 4 bases to trimming and J lost 2 bases; unmatched junction nucleotides: 7. The CDR3 DNA sequence: TGTGCCAGCAGCCCTCGGACTAGCGGGACCACCTACAATGAGCAGTTCTTC. It translates to CASSPRTSGTTYNEQFF.